This passage covers 12 T cell receptor beta chains from one sample sequenced in a study of metastatic and nonmetastatic thyroid tumors. TCRdb re-analyzed the PCR reads through MiXCR. The data show tens of thousands of clones, 20% seen once. Thyroid surgery was preceded by no treatment in any patient. Sequenced input: blood. Source of these receptors: a female donor with papillary thyroid cancer or a benign thyroid nodule (not recorded which). Some clones in this sample may be carry-over from other donors' samples.

This clone was recorded many times. The chain links TRBV20-1 to TRBJ1-4; D call uncertain. Germline V gene data show CDR1 as DFQATT and CDR2 as SNEGSKA (reference sequence). Trimming took off 5 bases at V and 8 bases at J, with 12 bases between the two ends. The CDR3 totals 12 residues. The CDR3, as DNA: TGCAGTGCTGAACACGGTGGGGAAAAACTGTTTTTT. Translating it yields CSAEHGGEKLFF.

This clone appeared a single time. V usage is TRBV20-1 and J usage is TRBJ2-7; maybe TRBD2 (6 bases). The V end lost 2 bases, the J end lost 3 bases, and 20 bases lay between the germline ends. CDR1 DFQATT and CDR2 SNEGSKA come from the germline V gene (reference sequence). This CDR3 spans 16 amino acids. CDR3 loop: CSARYPAWEVVYEQYF. The CDR3 DNA is TGCAGTGCTAGATATCCGGCGTGGGAGGTGGTCTACGAGCAGTACTTC.

This clone was counted at least ten times. The genes are TRBV24-1 and TRBJ1-1; the match to TRBD1 covers 9 bases. V shed 3 bases, J shed 9 bases, and the junction held 4 bases outside the gene matches. This CDR3 has 13 residues. Looked up from germline, CDR1 is KGHDR and CDR2 is SFDVKD. This CDR3 is CATSDAGTGKAFF. The CDR3 DNA follows: TGTGCCACCAGTGATGCCGGGACAGGGAAAGCTTTCTTT.

The chain uses TRBV11-2 and TRBJ2-7; possible D gene TRBD1, 5 bases. The germline CDR1 and CDR2 sequences are SGHAT and FQNNGV. Trimming shortened V by 0 bases and J by 4 bases, and 22 bases separated the two germline ends. The CDR3 is 18 amino acids. The CDR3 DNA is TGTGCCAGCAGCTTAGATGACCCCCACAGGTTGAATTTATACGAGCAGTACTTC. Its protein product is CASSLDDPHRLNLYEQYF.

This clone was found many times. The chain is built from TRBV11-3 and TRBJ2-7, with D perhaps TRBD1 or TRBD2 (5 bases each). Germline CDR1 reads SGHNT; CDR2 reads YENEEA. The V and J ends lost 5 bases and 3 bases respectively, with 14 bases between them. The CDR3 runs to 14 residues. The CDR3 coding sequence is TGTGCCAGCAGCGTCCCGGGACGCGGCTACGAGCAGTACTTC. Translation: CASSVPGRGYEQYF.

This clone has more than one count but fewer than ten. The chain links TRBV6-6 to TRBJ1-6; no clear D. Trimming took 3 bases from V and 5 from J, leaving 8 bases between them. The CDR3 spans 14 residues. Germline CDR1 reads MNHNY; CDR2 reads SVGAGI (reference sequence). CDR3 sequence reads: CASSYRHNNSPLHF. The CDR3 DNA reads TGTGCCAGCAGTTATAGACACAATAATTCACCCCTCCACTTT.

This clone was seen at least ten times. CDR3 DNA sequence: TGTGCCAGCGGACAGGGAGCCGATCAGCCCCAGCATTTT. As protein: CASGQGADQPQHF. This chain joins TRBV25-1 and TRBJ1-5, with 8 bases lining up with TRBD1. With 8 bases clipped from V and 5 bases from J, the junction kept 5 bases outside the gene matches. Looked up from germline, CDR1 is MGHDK and CDR2 is SYGVNS. The CDR3 has 13 amino acids.

This chain connects TRBV20-1 to TRBJ2-1; D may match TRBD1 or TRBD2 (5 bases each). Germline loops: CDR1 DFQATT, CDR2 SNEGSKA (reference sequence). The CDR3 extends over 15 amino acids. Deletions cut 2 bases from V and 4 bases from J, with 15 bases between. The CDR3 bases are TGCAGTGCTAGATTGACTAATGGGGGATACAATGAGCAGTTCTTC. Protein sequence: CSARLTNGGYNEQFF.

This chain uses TRBV6-1 with TRBJ2-5, with 11 bases identical to TRBD1. The V gene's germline CDR1 is MNHNS and CDR2 SASEGT. The V gene end was trimmed by 10 bases and the J gene end by 6 bases; junction bases not matched to a gene: 13. This CDR3 comprises 15 residues. The CDR3 spells CAITRDRGNSQTQYF. CDR3 coding DNA: TGTGCCATCACCCGGGACAGGGGGAATTCGCAGACCCAGTACTTC.

This clone was detected many times. The sample contains more than one DNA sequence encoding this CDR3. The chain links TRBV29-1 to TRBJ2-5; D possibly corresponds to TRBD2 (6 bases). Trimming left V 7 bases short and J 5 bases short, with 17 bases between. Looked up from germline, CDR1 is SQVTM and CDR2 is ANQGSEA. This CDR3 contains 13 residues. The CDR3 sequence is CSGGDGGGETQYF. For the CDR3, the DNA is TGCAGCGGTGGGGACGGGGGTGGGGAGACCCAGTACTTC.

This clone has more than one count but fewer than ten. V and J are TRBV10-3 and TRBJ1-1; 9 nucleotides line up with TRBD1. The V and J ends lost 3 bases and 6 bases, in that order; junction bases with no gene match: 5. Germline loops: CDR1 ENHRY, CDR2 SYGVKD. The CDR3 is 14 amino acids. CDR3 sequence (DNA): TGTGCCATCAGTGATTACGACAGGGGGGCTGAAGCTTTCTTT. It encodes CAISDYDRGAEAFF.

This clone is medium-sized (0.01 to 0.1%). The chain uses TRBV10-1 and TRBJ2-1; 13 bases agree with TRBD2. Trimming removed 2 bases from V and 9 bases from J; junction bases left unmatched: 1. Germline values: CDR1 WNHNN, CDR2 SYGVQD (reference sequence). CDR3 length equals 14 residues. The CDR3 coding sequence is TGCGCCAGCAGTGAGGGACTAGCGGGAGTTGAGCAGTTCTTC. Encoded protein: CASSEGLAGVEQFF.